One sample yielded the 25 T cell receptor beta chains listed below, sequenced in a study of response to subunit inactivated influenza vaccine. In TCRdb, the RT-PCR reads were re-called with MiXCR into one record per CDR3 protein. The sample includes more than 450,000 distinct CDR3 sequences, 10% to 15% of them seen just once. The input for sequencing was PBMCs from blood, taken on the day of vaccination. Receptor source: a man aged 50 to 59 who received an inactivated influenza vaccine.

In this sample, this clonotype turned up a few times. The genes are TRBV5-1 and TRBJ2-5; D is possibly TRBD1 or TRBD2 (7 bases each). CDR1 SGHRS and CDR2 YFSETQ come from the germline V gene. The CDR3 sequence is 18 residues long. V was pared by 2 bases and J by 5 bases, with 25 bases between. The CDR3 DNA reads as TGCGCCAGCAGCTTCCCTAGGCAGGGGGGGGCACGTCGGGAGACCCAGTACTTC. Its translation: CASSFPRQGGARRETQYF.

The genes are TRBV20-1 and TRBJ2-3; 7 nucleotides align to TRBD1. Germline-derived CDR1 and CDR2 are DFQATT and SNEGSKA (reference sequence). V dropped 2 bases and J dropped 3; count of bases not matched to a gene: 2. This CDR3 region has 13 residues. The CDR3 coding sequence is TGCAGTGCTAGACACAGGGGAACAGATACGCAGTATTTT. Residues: CSARHRGTDTQYF.

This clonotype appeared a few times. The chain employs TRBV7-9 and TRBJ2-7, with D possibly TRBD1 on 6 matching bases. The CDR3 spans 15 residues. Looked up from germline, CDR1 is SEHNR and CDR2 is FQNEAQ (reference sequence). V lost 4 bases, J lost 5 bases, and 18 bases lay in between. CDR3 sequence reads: CASSSDTGNPNEQYF. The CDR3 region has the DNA TGTGCCAGCAGCTCTGATACAGGGAATCCCAACGAGCAGTACTTC. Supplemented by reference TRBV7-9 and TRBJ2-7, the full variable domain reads DTGVSQNPRHKITKRGQNVTFRCDPISEHNRLYWYRQTLGQGPEFLTYFQNEAQLEKSRLLSDRFSAERPKGSFSTLEIQRTEQGDSAMYLCASSSDTGNPNEQYFGPGTRLTVT.

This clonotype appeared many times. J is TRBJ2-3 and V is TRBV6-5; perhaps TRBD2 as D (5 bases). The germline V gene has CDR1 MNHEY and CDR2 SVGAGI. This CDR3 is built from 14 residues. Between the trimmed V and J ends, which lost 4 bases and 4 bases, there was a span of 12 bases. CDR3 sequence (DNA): TGTGCCAGCAGTTTGCTAGCCGGGGCAGATACGCAGTATTTT. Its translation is CASSLLAGADTQYF.

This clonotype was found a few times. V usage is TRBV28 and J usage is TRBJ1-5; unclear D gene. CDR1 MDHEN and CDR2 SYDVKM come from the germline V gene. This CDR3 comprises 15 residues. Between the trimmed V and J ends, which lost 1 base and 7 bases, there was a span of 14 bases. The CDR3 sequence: CASSLLVDLGQPQHF. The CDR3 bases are TGTGCCAGCAGTTTATTGGTCGATTTGGGGCAGCCCCAGCATTTT.

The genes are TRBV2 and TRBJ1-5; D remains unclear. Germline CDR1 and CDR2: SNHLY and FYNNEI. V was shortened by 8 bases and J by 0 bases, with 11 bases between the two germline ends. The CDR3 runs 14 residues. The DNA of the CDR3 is TGTGCCAGCGGACCGGATTATAGCAATCAGCCCCAGCATTTT. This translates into CASGPDYSNQPQHF.

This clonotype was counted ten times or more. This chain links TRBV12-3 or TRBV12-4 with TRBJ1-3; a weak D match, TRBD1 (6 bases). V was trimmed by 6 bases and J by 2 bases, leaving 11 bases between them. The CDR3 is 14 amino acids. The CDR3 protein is CASRSTGPGNTIYF. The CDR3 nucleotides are TGTGCCAGCAGATCTACAGGGCCTGGAAACACCATATATTTT.

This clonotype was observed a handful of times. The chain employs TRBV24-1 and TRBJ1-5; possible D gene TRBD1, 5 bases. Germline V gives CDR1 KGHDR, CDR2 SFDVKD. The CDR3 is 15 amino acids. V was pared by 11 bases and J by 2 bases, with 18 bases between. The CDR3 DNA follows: TGTGCCATCGCGACGAGCGACAGAGGCAATCAGCCCCAGCATTTT. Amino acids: CAIATSDRGNQPQHF.

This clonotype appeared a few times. CDR3 protein: CASSVAPTGDQGEQYF. CDR3 DNA sequence: TGTGCCAGCAGCGTAGCACCGACAGGGGATCAAGGGGAGCAGTACTTC. This chain links TRBV9 with TRBJ2-7, with 8 bases that match TRBD1. This CDR3 region has 16 residues. Germline V gene sequence: CDR1 SGDLS, CDR2 YYNGEE. The V segment lost 0 bases and the J segment 7 bases; nucleotides outside the gene matches: 12. Supplemented by reference TRBV9 and TRBJ2-7, the full variable domain reads DSGVTQTPKHLITATGQRVTLRCSPRSGDLSVYWYQQSLDQGLQFLIQYYNGEERAKGNILERFSAQQFPDLHSELNLSSLELGDSALYFCASSVAPTGDQGEQYFGPGTRLTVT.

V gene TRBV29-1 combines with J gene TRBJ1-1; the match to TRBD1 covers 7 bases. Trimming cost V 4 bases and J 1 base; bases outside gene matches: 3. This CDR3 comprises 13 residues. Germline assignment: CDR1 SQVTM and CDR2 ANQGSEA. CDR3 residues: CSVVRGPNTEAFF. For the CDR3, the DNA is TGCAGCGTTGTGAGGGGGCCGAACACTGAAGCTTTCTTT.

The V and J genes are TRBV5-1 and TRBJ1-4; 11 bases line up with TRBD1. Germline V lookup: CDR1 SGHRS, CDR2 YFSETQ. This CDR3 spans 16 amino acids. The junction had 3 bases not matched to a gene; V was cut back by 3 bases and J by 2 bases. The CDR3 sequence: CASSWTGGATNEKLFF. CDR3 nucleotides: TGCGCCAGCAGCTGGACAGGGGGCGCGACTAATGAAAAACTGTTTTTT.

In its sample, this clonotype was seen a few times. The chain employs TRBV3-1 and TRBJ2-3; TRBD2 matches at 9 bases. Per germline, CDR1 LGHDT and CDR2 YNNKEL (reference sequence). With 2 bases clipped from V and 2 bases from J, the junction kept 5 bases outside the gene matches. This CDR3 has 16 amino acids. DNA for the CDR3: TGTGCCAGCAGCCAATTAGCGGGAGCACCCACAGATACGCAGTATTTT. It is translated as CASSQLAGAPTDTQYF.

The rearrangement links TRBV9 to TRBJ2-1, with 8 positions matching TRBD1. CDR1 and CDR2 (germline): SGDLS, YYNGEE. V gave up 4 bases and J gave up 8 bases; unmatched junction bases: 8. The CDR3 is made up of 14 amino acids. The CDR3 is CASSSWTGRDEQFF. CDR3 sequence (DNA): TGTGCCAGCAGCTCGTGGACAGGGCGTGATGAGCAGTTCTTC.

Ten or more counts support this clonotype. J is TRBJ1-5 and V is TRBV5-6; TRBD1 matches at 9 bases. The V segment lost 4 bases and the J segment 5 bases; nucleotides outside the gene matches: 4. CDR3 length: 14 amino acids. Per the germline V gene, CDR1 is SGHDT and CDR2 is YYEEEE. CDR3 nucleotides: TGTGCCAGCAGCCGACAGGGGGGAGATCAGCCCCAGCATTTT. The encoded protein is CASSRQGGDQPQHF. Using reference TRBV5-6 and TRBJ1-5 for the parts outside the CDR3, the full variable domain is DAGVTQSPTHLIKTRGQQVTLRCSPKSGHDTVSWYQQALGQGPQFIFQYYEEEERQRGNFPDRFSGHQFPNYSSELNVNALLLGDSALYLCASSRQGGDQPQHFGDGTRLSIL.

This chain's CDR3 is CASSFAGLGVTGTEAFF. The CDR3 bases are TGTGCCAGCAGCTTCGCTGGCTTAGGGGTGACAGGGACTGAAGCTTTCTTT. V is TRBV7-2 and J is TRBJ1-1; 7 nucleotides align to TRBD1. This CDR3 has 17 residues. J lost 5 bases, V lost 3 bases, and 15 bases had no gene match. From germline, CDR1 is SGHTA and CDR2 FQGNSA.

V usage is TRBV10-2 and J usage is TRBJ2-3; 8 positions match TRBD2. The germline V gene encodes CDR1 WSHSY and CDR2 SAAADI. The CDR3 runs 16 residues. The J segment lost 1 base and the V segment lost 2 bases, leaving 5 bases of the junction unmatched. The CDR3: CASSESSGVGTDTQYF. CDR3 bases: TGCGCCAGCAGTGAGAGTAGCGGGGTAGGCACAGATACGCAGTATTTT.

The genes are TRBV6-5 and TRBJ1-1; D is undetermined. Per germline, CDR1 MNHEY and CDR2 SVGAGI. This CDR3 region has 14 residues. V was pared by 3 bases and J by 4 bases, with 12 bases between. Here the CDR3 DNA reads TGTGCCAGCAGTTATCTTCCAGGATCCACTGAAGCTTTCTTT. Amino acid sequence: CASSYLPGSTEAFF.

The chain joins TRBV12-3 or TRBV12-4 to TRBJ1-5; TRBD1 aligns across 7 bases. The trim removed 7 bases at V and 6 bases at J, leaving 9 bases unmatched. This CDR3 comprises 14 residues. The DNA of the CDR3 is TGTGCCAGCACCCTTGAATACAGGGGTCAGCCCCAGCATTTT. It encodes CASTLEYRGQPQHF.

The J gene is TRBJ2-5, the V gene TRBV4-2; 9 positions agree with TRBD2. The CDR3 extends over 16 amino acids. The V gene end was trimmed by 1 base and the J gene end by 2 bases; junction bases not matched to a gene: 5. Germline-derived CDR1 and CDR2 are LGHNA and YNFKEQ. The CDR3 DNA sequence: TGTGCCAGCAGCCAAGGGGGCGGACTAGCGCAAGAGACCCAGTACTTC. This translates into CASSQGGGLAQETQYF.

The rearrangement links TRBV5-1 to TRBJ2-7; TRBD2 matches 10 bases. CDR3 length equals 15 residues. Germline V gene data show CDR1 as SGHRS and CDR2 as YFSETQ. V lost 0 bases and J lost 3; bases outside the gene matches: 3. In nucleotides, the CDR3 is TGCGCCAGCAGCTTGGAACTAGCGGGAATCTACGAGCAGTACTTC. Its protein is CASSLELAGIYEQYF.

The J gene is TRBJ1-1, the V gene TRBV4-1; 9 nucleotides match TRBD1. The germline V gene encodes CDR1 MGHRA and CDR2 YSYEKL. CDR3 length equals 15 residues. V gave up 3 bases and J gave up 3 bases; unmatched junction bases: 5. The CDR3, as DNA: TGCGCCAGCAGCCAGGTACAGGGGGCGGACACTGAAGCTTTCTTT. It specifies CASSQVQGADTEAFF.

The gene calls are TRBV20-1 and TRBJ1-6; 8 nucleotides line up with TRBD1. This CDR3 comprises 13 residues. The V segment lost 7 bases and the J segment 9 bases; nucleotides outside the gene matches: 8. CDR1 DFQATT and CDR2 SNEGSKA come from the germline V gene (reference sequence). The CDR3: CSGLQGASSPLHF. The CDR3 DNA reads TGCAGTGGTTTGCAGGGGGCCAGTTCACCCCTCCACTTT.

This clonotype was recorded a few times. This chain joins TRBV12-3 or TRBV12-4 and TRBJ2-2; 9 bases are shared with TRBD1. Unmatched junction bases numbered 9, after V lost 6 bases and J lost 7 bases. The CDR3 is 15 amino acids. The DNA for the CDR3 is TGTGCCAGCAGCCTTGGGACAGGGCTGAGCGGGGAGCTGTTTTTT. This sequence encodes CASSLGTGLSGELFF.

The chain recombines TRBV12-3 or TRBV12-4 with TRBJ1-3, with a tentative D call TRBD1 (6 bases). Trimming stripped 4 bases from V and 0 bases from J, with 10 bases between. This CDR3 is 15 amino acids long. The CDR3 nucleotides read TGTGCCAGCAGTTATCGGACAGTCTCTGGAAACACCATATATTTT. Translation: CASSYRTVSGNTIYF.

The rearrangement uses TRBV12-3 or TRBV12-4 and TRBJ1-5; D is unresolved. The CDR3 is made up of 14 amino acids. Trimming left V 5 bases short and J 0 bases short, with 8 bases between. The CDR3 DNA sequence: TGTGCCAGCAGTCATACAGATAGCAATCAGCCCCAGCATTTT. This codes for CASSHTDSNQPQHF.